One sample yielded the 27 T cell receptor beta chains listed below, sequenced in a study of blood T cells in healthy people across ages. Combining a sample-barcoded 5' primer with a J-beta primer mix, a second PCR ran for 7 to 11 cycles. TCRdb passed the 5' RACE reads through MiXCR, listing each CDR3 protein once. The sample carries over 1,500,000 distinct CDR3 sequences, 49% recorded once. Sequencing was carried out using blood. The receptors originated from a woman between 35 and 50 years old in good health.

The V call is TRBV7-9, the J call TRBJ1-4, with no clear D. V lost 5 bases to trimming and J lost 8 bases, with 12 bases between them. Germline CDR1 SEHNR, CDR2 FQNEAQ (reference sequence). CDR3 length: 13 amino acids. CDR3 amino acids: CASSPGEYEKLFF. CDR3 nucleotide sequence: TGTGCCAGCAGCCCCGGGGAGTACGAAAAACTGTTTTTT. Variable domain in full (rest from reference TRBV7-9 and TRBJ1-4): DTGVSQNPRHKITKRGQNVTFRCDPISEHNRLYWYRQTLGQGPEFLTYFQNEAQLEKSRLLSDRFSAERPKGSFSTLEIQRTEQGDSAMYLCASSPGEYEKLFFGSGTQLSVL.

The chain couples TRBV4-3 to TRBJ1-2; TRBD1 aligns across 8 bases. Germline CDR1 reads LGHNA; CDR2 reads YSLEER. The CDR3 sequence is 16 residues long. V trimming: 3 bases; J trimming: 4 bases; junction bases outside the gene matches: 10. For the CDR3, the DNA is TGCGCCAGCAGCCAGGGGGGACAGGACCTACTCTATGGCTACACCTTC. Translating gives CASSQGGQDLLYGYTF.

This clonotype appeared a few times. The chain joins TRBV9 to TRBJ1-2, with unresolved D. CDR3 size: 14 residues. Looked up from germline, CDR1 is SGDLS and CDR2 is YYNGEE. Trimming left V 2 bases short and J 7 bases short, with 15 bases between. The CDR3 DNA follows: TGTGCCAGCAGCGTGGGTCACCCACGGGCTGGCTACACCTTC. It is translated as CASSVGHPRAGYTF.

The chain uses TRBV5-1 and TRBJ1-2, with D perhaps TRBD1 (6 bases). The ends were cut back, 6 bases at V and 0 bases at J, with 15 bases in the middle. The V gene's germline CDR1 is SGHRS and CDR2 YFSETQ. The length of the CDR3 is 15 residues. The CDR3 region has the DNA TGCGCCAGCACTCCACAGGGATTAACTAACTATGGCTACACCTTC. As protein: CASTPQGLTNYGYTF. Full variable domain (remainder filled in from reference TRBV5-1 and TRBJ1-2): KAGVTQTPRYLIKTRGQQVTLSCSPISGHRSVSWYQQTPGQGLQFLFEYFSETQRNKGNFPGRFSGRQFSNSRSEMNVSTLELGDSALYLCASTPQGLTNYGYTFGSGTRLTVV.

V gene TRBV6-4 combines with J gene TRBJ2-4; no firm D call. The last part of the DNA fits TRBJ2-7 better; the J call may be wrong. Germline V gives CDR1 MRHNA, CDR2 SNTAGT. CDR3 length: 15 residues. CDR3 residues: CASSESHLEFYEQYF. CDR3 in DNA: TGTGCCAGCAGTGAATCACACCTCGAGTTCTACGAGCAGTACTTC.

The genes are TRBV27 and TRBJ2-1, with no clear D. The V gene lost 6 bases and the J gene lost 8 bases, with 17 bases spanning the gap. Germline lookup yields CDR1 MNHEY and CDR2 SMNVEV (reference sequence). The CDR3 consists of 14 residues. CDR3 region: CASRGLAARDEQFF. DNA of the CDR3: TGTGCCAGCAGGGGTTTGGCAGCGCGCGATGAGCAGTTCTTC.

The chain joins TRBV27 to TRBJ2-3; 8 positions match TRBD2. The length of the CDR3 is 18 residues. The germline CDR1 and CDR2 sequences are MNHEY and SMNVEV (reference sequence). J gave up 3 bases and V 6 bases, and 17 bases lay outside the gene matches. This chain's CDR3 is CASSRRPVSGGLTDTQYF. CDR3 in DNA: TGTGCCAGCAGCCGCCGACCCGTCTCGGGGGGGCTGACAGATACGCAGTATTTT.

CDR3 residues: CASSAEGFSGNTIYF. As DNA, the CDR3 is TGTGCCAGCAGCGCGGAGGGGTTTTCTGGAAACACCATATATTTT. The V call is TRBV16, the J call TRBJ1-3; TRBD1 might be the D (5 bases). Germline CDR1 KGHSY, CDR2 FQNENV. The CDR3 has 15 amino acids. V dropped 5 bases and J dropped 1 base, with 12 bases sitting between them. Supplemented by reference TRBV16 and TRBJ1-3, the full variable domain reads GEEVAQTPKHLVRGEGQKAKLYCAPIKGHSYVFWYQQVLKNEFKFLISFQNENVFDETGMPKERFSAKCLPNSPCSLEIQATKLEDSAVYFCASSAEGFSGNTIYFGEGSWLTVV.

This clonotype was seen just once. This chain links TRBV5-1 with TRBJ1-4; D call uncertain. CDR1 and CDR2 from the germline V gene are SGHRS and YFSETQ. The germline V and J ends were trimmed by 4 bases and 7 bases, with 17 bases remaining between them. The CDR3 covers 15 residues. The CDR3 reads CASSPDGLGREKLFF. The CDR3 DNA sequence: TGCGCCAGCAGCCCGGACGGACTCGGGCGTGAAAAACTGTTTTTT.

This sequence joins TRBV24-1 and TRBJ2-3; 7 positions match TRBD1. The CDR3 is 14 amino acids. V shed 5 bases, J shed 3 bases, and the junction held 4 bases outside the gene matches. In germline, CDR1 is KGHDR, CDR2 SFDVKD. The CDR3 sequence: CATSARGTTDTQYF. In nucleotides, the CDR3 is TGTGCCACCAGTGCCAGGGGGACGACAGATACGCAGTATTTT.

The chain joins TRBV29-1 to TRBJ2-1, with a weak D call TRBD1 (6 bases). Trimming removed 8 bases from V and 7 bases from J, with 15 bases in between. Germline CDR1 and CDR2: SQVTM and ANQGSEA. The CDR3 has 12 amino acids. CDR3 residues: CSFQTGLNEQFF. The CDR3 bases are TGCAGCTTCCAGACAGGTTTAAATGAGCAGTTCTTC.

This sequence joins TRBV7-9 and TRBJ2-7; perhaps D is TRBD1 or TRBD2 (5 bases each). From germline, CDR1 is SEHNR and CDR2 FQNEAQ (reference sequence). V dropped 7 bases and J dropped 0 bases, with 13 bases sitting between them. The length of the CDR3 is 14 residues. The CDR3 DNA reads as TGTGCCAGCATCCGGGGCAGGGACTCCTACGAGCAGTACTTC. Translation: CASIRGRDSYEQYF.

CDR3 protein: CASSYSKVETQYF. CDR3 bases: TGTGCCAGCAGTTACTCTAAGGTGGAGACCCAGTACTTC. This chain joins TRBV6-5 and TRBJ2-7; D remains unclear. The J call is in doubt because the DNA end fits TRBJ2-5 better. The CDR3 contains 13 residues. CDR1 and CDR2 from the germline V gene are MNHEY and SVGAGI.

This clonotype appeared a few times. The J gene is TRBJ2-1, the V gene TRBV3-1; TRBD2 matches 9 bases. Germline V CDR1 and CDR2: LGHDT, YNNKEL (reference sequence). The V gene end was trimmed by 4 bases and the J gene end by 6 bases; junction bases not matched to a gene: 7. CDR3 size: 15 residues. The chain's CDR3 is CASSLSAGGINEQFF. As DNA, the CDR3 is TGTGCCAGCAGCCTCTCCGCGGGGGGGATCAATGAGCAGTTCTTC.

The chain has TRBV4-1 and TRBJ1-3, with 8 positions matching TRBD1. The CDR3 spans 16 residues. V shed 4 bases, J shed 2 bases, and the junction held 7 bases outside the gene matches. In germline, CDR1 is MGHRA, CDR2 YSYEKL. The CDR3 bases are TGCGCCAGCAGCCCCAGAGACAGGGGCCCTGGAAACACCATATATTTT. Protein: CASSPRDRGPGNTIYF.

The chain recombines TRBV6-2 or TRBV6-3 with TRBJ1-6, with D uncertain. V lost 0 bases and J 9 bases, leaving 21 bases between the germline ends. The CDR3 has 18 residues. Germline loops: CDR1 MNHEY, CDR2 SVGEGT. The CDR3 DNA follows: TGTGCCAGCAGTTACTCCCTTCCAGCCACATTTACCGGTTCACCCCTCCACTTT. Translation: CASSYSLPATFTGSPLHF.

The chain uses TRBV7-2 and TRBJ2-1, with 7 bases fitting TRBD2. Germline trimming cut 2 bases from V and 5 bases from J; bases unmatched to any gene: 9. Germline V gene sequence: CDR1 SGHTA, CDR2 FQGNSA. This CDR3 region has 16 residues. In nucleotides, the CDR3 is TGTGCCAGCAGCTTACGCGGCGGTACTAGCGACAATGAGCAGTTCTTC. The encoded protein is CASSLRGGTSDNEQFF. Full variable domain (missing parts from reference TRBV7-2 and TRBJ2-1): GAGVSQSPSNKVTEKGKDVELRCDPISGHTALYWYRQSLGQGLEFLIYFQGNSAPDKSGLPSDRFSAERTGGSVSTLTIQRTQQEDSAVYLCASSLRGGTSDNEQFFGPGTRLTVL.

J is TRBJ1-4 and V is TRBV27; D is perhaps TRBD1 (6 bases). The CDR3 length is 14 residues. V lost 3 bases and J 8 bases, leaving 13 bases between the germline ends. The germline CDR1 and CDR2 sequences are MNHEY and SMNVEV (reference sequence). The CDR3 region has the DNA TGTGCCAGCAGTTTTGGGACAACTAGGGAAAAACTGTTTTTT. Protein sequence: CASSFGTTREKLFF.

CDR3 sequence: CASGGRLDLGKRAQYF. CDR3 bases: TGTGCCAGCGGTGGACGACTAGATCTTGGGAAGAGAGCCCAGTACTTC. This rearrangement joins TRBV25-1 to TRBJ2-5; D is possibly TRBD2 (6 bases). In germline, CDR1 is MGHDK, CDR2 SYGVNS. This CDR3 is built from 16 residues. V was pared by 8 bases and J by 9 bases, with 28 bases between.

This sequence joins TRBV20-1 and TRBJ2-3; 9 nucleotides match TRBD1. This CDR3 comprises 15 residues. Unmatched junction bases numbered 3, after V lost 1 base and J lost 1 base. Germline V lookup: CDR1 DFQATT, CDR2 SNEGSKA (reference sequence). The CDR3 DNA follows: TGCAGTGCTAGAGGGAGGACAGGGGGCACAGATACGCAGTATTTT. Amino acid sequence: CSARGRTGGTDTQYF.

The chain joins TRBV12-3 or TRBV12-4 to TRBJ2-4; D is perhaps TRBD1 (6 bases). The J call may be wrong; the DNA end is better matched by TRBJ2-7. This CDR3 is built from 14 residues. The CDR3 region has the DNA TGTGCCAGCAGAAGGACAGTCCCCGGGTACGAGCAGTACTTC. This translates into CASRRTVPGYEQYF.

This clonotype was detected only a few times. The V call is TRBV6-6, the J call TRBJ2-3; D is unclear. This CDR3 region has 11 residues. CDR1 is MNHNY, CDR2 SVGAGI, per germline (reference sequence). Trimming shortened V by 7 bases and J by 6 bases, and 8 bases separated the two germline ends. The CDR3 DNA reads TGTGCCAGCACCACCCTCGATACGCAGTATTTT. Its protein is CASTTLDTQYF.

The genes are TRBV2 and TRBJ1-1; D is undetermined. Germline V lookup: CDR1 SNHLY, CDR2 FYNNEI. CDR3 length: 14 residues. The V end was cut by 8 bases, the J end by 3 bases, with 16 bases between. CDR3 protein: CASGRTSSYTEAFF. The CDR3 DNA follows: TGTGCCAGCGGGAGGACGTCCTCATACACTGAAGCTTTCTTT.

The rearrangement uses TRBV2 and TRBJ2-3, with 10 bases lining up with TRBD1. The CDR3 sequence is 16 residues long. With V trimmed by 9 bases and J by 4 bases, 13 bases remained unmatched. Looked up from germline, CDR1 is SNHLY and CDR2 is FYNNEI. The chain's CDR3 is CARTLAGTGAADTQYF. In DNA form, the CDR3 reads TGTGCCAGGACCCTGGCCGGGACAGGGGCGGCAGATACGCAGTATTTT.

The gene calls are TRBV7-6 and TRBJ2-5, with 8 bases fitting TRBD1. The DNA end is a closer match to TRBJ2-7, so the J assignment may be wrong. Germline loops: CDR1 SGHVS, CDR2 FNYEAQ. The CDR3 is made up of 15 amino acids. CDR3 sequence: CASSLPNRGADEQYF. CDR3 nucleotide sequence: TGTGCCAGCAGCTTACCAAACAGGGGGGCGGACGAGCAGTACTTC.

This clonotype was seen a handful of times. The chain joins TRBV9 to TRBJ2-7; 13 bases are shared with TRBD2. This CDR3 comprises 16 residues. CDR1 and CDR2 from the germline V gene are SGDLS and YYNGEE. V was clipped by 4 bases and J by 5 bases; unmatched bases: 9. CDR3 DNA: TGTGCCAGCAGCTCCACTAGCGGGGGGGCTTCGAACGAGCAGTACTTC. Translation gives CASSSTSGGASNEQYF.

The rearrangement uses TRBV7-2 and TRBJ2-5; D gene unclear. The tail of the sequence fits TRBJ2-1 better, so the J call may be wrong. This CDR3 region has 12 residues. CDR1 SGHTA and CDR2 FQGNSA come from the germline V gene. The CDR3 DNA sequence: TGTGCCAGCAGCTCTCTACAAGAGACCCAGTTCTTC. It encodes CASSSLQETQFF.